The rows below give T cell receptor beta chains drawn from one sample of a study of early T cells in non-severe SARS-CoV-2 infection. Each CDR3 protein gets one entry after TCRdb re-called the 5' RACE reads with MiXCR. Among tens of thousands of distinct CDR3 sequences, around 12% were seen once, and the ten largest hold roughly 4%. The sequenced material came from whole blood. These receptors all stem from an adult who was a healthcare worker with PCR-confirmed SARS-CoV-2 infection or an uninfected control (not recorded which). Each CDR3 is given with its conserved first and last residue. Fields, in order: clone size, CDR3 length, V gene, J gene, D gene, CDR3 DNA, CDR3 protein. The D gene is left open where the match is weak. Clone size is stated in some rows and not others, as once, few, many or a class when expanded.

abundance: NA; len: 18; v_gene: TRBV5-1; j_gene: TRBJ2-7; d_gene: TRBD2; CDR3nt: TGCGCCAGCAGCCCCAGGGAGACTAGCGGGAGGTTGGCCTACGAGCAGTACTTC; CDR3aa: CASSPRETSGRLAYEQYF
abundance: many; len: 14; v_gene: TRBV5-4; j_gene: TRBJ2-1; d_gene: NA; CDR3nt: TGTGCCAGCAGCTTGGCCGGGCCCTACAATGAGCAGTTCTTC; CDR3aa: CASSLAGPYNEQFF
abundance: few; len: 14; v_gene: TRBV2; j_gene: TRBJ1-4; d_gene: NA; CDR3nt: TGTGCCAGCTCCTACACCGCAACTAATGAAAAACTGTTTTTT; CDR3aa: CASSYTATNEKLFF
abundance: many; len: 15; v_gene: TRBV7-2; j_gene: TRBJ1-2; d_gene: NA; CDR3nt: TGTGCCAGCAGCCCAGGGGTGGCGCGAAGGTATGGCTACACCTTC; CDR3aa: CASSPGVARRYGYTF
abundance: many; len: 16; v_gene: TRBV7-8; j_gene: TRBJ2-3; d_gene: TRBD1; CDR3nt: TGTGCCAGCGGAGGACAGGGCTCCTCCCGCACAGATACGCAGTATTTT; CDR3aa: CASGGQGSSRTDTQYF
abundance: NA; len: 15; v_gene: TRBV20-1; j_gene: TRBJ2-1; d_gene: TRBD2; CDR3nt: TGCAGTGCTACCGGGACTAGCGGGGGGGCAAATGAGCAGTTCTTC; CDR3aa: CSATGTSGGANEQFF
abundance: many; len: 17; v_gene: TRBV4-1; j_gene: TRBJ2-3; d_gene: TRBD1; CDR3nt: TGCGCCAGCAGCCAAGCTTCGTCGGGACAGGGGAATGGTACGCAGTATTTT; CDR3aa: CASSQASSGQGNGTQYF
abundance: few; len: 14; v_gene: TRBV6-6; j_gene: TRBJ1-3; d_gene: NA; CDR3nt: TGTGCCAGCAGTGGACGGGGCCGGAGAAACACCATATATTTT; CDR3aa: CASSGRGRRNTIYF
abundance: NA; len: 14; v_gene: TRBV28; j_gene: TRBJ1-6; d_gene: NA; CDR3nt: TGTGCCAGCACCCCCCGGCGGGCGTGGTCACCCCTCCACTTT; CDR3aa: CASTPRRAWSPLHF
abundance: NA; len: 13; v_gene: TRBV7-2; j_gene: TRBJ1-5; d_gene: NA; CDR3nt: TGTGCCAGCAGCTTATCCGAGGATCAGCCCCAGCATTTT; CDR3aa: CASSLSEDQPQHF
abundance: few; len: 14; v_gene: TRBV2; j_gene: TRBJ2-3; d_gene: TRBD2; CDR3nt: TGTGCCAGCACTCAAGGACTAGCCACAGATACGCAGTATTTT; CDR3aa: CASTQGLATDTQYF
abundance: many; len: 15; v_gene: TRBV7-2; j_gene: TRBJ1-3; d_gene: NA; CDR3nt: TGTGCCAGCAGCTTATGGAGCAGCCTCGGAAACACCATATATTTT; CDR3aa: CASSLWSSLGNTIYF
abundance: NA; len: 14; v_gene: TRBV20-1; j_gene: TRBJ1-4; d_gene: NA; CDR3nt: TGCAGTGCTAGACAGGGAGGGCCTAATGAAAAACTGTTTTTT; CDR3aa: CSARQGGPNEKLFF
abundance: many; len: 13; v_gene: TRBV6-2/TRBV6-3; j_gene: TRBJ2-5; d_gene: NA; CDR3nt: TGTGCCAGCAGCTCCGGACTACCCGAGACCCAGTACTTC; CDR3aa: CASSSGLPETQYF
abundance: few; len: 13; v_gene: TRBV20-1; j_gene: TRBJ2-5; d_gene: NA; CDR3nt: TGCAGTGTTCGCCCAGCCAGGAGTGAGACCCAGTACTTC; CDR3aa: CSVRPARSETQYF
abundance: few; len: 16; v_gene: TRBV6-5; j_gene: TRBJ2-7; d_gene: NA; CDR3nt: TGTGCCAGCAGTTTTGGGCCGCCACATCTTAACTACGAGCAGTACTTC; CDR3aa: CASSFGPPHLNYEQYF
abundance: many; len: 14; v_gene: TRBV25-1; j_gene: TRBJ2-1; d_gene: NA; CDR3nt: TGTGCCAGCGTGGGGTGGGGTTTGTCCCTCGAGCAGTTCTTC; CDR3aa: CASVGWGLSLEQFF
abundance: few; len: 15; v_gene: TRBV4-3; j_gene: TRBJ2-2; d_gene: TRBD2; CDR3nt: TGCGCCAGCAGCCTCGGGGGGGCACCCACCGGGGAGCTGTTTTTT; CDR3aa: CASSLGGAPTGELFF
abundance: few; len: 15; v_gene: TRBV4-1; j_gene: TRBJ1-5; d_gene: NA; CDR3nt: TGCGCCAGCAGCCAAACACAGGGTAGCAATCAGCCCCAGCATTTT; CDR3aa: CASSQTQGSNQPQHF
abundance: few; len: 14; v_gene: TRBV12-3/TRBV12-4; j_gene: TRBJ1-1; d_gene: NA; CDR3nt: TGTGCCAGCTCCACCCAGGGGAGGAACACTGAAGCTTTCTTT; CDR3aa: CASSTQGRNTEAFF
abundance: NA; len: 16; v_gene: TRBV7-6; j_gene: TRBJ2-7; d_gene: NA; CDR3nt: TGTGCCAGCAGCTTAGCGGCCGAGGGGGGGGTCTACGAGCAGTACTTC; CDR3aa: CASSLAAEGGVYEQYF
abundance: few; len: 10; v_gene: TRBV28; j_gene: TRBJ2-5; d_gene: NA; CDR3nt: TGTGCCAGCCAGAAGGAGACCCAGTACTTC; CDR3aa: CASQKETQYF
abundance: few; len: 18; v_gene: TRBV28; j_gene: TRBJ2-5; d_gene: NA; CDR3nt: TGTGCCAGCAGTTTAGTCCCAGGGGCTGTCTCCAGGGAAGAGACCCAGTACTTC; CDR3aa: CASSLVPGAVSREETQYF
abundance: few; len: 15; v_gene: TRBV25-1; j_gene: TRBJ2-2; d_gene: TRBD1; CDR3nt: TGTGCCAGCACACCCGGGACAGGGGACACCGGGGAGCTGTTTTTT; CDR3aa: CASTPGTGDTGELFF
abundance: many; len: 17; v_gene: TRBV7-2; j_gene: TRBJ2-3; d_gene: NA; CDR3nt: TGTGCCAGCAGCTTAGCCGTGGTAGCTGCTAGCACAGATACGCAGTATTTT; CDR3aa: CASSLAVVAASTDTQYF
abundance: few; len: 12; v_gene: TRBV6-2/TRBV6-3; j_gene: TRBJ2-5; d_gene: NA; CDR3nt: TGTGCCAGCAGTTACTCCCGTGAGACCCAGTACTTC; CDR3aa: CASSYSRETQYF
abundance: NA; len: 12; v_gene: TRBV28; j_gene: TRBJ2-7; d_gene: NA; CDR3nt: TGTGCCAGCAGTTTAATCCCCTACGAGCAGTACTTC; CDR3aa: CASSLIPYEQYF
abundance: few; len: 14; v_gene: TRBV28; j_gene: TRBJ1-3; d_gene: NA; CDR3nt: TGTGCCAGCAGCGAGCAGGGGACTGGAAACACCATATATTTT; CDR3aa: CASSEQGTGNTIYF
abundance: NA; len: 14; v_gene: TRBV6-5; j_gene: TRBJ2-7; d_gene: NA; CDR3nt: TGTGCCAGCAGTTACGCCTCGCAGGGCTACGAGCAGTACTTC; CDR3aa: CASSYASQGYEQYF
abundance: NA; len: 15; v_gene: TRBV7-3; j_gene: TRBJ2-7; d_gene: NA; CDR3nt: TGTGCCAGCAGCTTAGAATCAGGGGCTGCCTACGAGCAGTACTTC; CDR3aa: CASSLESGAAYEQYF
abundance: NA; len: 14; v_gene: TRBV4-1; j_gene: TRBJ2-7; d_gene: NA; CDR3nt: TGCGCCAGCAGCCAAAACAGGGTTTCCTACGAGCAGTACTTC; CDR3aa: CASSQNRVSYEQYF